A selection of T cell receptor beta chains follows, all from one sample in a study of early T cells in non-severe SARS-CoV-2 infection. TCRdb re-called the 5' RACE reads with MiXCR, one entry per CDR3 protein. The sample consists of some 75,000 distinct CDR3 sequences, about 13% of them appearing once. The material sequenced was whole blood. These receptors were collected from an adult who was a healthcare worker with PCR-confirmed SARS-CoV-2 infection or an uninfected control (not recorded which). Both conserved end residues are trimmed from each CDR3. Size values are once, few and many counts, or a class for expanded clones, and some rows have none.

clone_size: few
v_call: TRBV11-2
j_call: TRBJ2-3
cdr3_aa: ASSLRTGRPRGDTQY

clone_size: many
v_call: TRBV10-3
j_call: TRBJ2-3
cdr3_aa: AIGTSATDTQY

clone_size: few
v_call: TRBV5-4
j_call: TRBJ2-5
cdr3_aa: ASKWNERETQY

clone_size: many
v_call: TRBV7-2
j_call: TRBJ2-1
cdr3_aa: ASNRLGSGEQF

clone_size: few
v_call: TRBV20-1
j_call: TRBJ2-7
cdr3_aa: SARASGQGDLEQY

clone_size: .
v_call: TRBV7-2
j_call: TRBJ2-2
cdr3_aa: ASSFPQPGGELF

clone_size: few
v_call: TRBV9
j_call: TRBJ2-3
cdr3_aa: ASSVAPGASTDTQY

clone_size: few
v_call: TRBV7-7
j_call: TRBJ2-2
cdr3_aa: ASSKAGGPVGELF

clone_size: many
v_call: TRBV7-6
j_call: TRBJ2-6
cdr3_aa: ASSLASPLVHSGANVLT

clone_size: many
v_call: TRBV29-1
j_call: TRBJ1-1
cdr3_aa: SVATGTRGRTEAF

clone_size: .
v_call: TRBV11-2
j_call: TRBJ2-5
cdr3_aa: ASSYRGTGDETQY

clone_size: .
v_call: TRBV20-1
j_call: TRBJ2-1
cdr3_aa: SAREGGTNNEQF

clone_size: many
v_call: TRBV20-1
j_call: TRBJ2-5
cdr3_aa: SASLAETQY

clone_size: many
v_call: TRBV5-1
j_call: TRBJ1-2
cdr3_aa: ASSQGTGGRRYT

clone_size: few
v_call: TRBV29-1
j_call: TRBJ1-5
cdr3_aa: SVVGRGPNQPQH

clone_size: many
v_call: TRBV5-1
j_call: TRBJ2-1
cdr3_aa: ASSFRRDNEQF

clone_size: .
v_call: TRBV30
j_call: TRBJ1-1
cdr3_aa: AWSGRAVEAF

clone_size: .
v_call: TRBV12-3/TRBV12-4
j_call: TRBJ1-1
cdr3_aa: ASSLRDRGFNTEAF

clone_size: many
v_call: TRBV7-9
j_call: TRBJ1-1
cdr3_aa: ASSLGARVSLNTEAF

clone_size: few
v_call: TRBV3-1
j_call: TRBJ2-2
cdr3_aa: ASSPLSGWNTGELF

clone_size: many
v_call: TRBV19
j_call: TRBJ1-5
cdr3_aa: ASSIVDYGNHPQH

clone_size: few
v_call: TRBV12-3/TRBV12-4
j_call: TRBJ2-2
cdr3_aa: ASSGRQGLHTGELF

clone_size: many
v_call: TRBV7-2
j_call: TRBJ2-1
cdr3_aa: ASSLVGRGLSEQF

clone_size: .
v_call: TRBV6-2/TRBV6-3
j_call: TRBJ2-5
cdr3_aa: ASSLWDSSQETQY

clone_size: many
v_call: TRBV11-2
j_call: TRBJ2-7
cdr3_aa: ASSSGHFYEQY

clone_size: many
v_call: TRBV7-9
j_call: TRBJ1-6
cdr3_aa: ASSLDRFYNSPLH

clone_size: many
v_call: TRBV18
j_call: TRBJ1-1
cdr3_aa: ASSGDTEAF

clone_size: .
v_call: TRBV6-1
j_call: TRBJ1-4
cdr3_aa: ASSERQGTNEKLF

clone_size: many
v_call: TRBV10-2
j_call: TRBJ2-5
cdr3_aa: ASSESGGRVETQY

clone_size: many
v_call: TRBV27
j_call: TRBJ2-3
cdr3_aa: ASRWDRGYTDTQY

clone_size: .
v_call: TRBV27
j_call: TRBJ1-1
cdr3_aa: ASSFVSGGNTEAF

clone_size: many
v_call: TRBV4-3
j_call: TRBJ2-2
cdr3_aa: ASSQALGGGGANGELF

clone_size: many
v_call: TRBV20-1
j_call: TRBJ2-5
cdr3_aa: SARLGAPETQY

clone_size: many
v_call: TRBV7-6
j_call: TRBJ2-3
cdr3_aa: ASSSGSHRATDTQY

clone_size: many
v_call: TRBV7-9
j_call: TRBJ2-5
cdr3_aa: ASSLSEAGAKETQY

clone_size: .
v_call: TRBV19
j_call: TRBJ2-1
cdr3_aa: ASSRTSGDNEQF

clone_size: .
v_call: TRBV4-1
j_call: TRBJ1-1
cdr3_aa: ASSQEFPRGPLSTEAF

clone_size: .
v_call: TRBV9
j_call: TRBJ2-3
cdr3_aa: ASSVALADTQY

clone_size: few
v_call: TRBV30
j_call: TRBJ2-1
cdr3_aa: AWTRDGPYNEQF

clone_size: few
v_call: TRBV4-3
j_call: TRBJ1-3
cdr3_aa: ASSQAARQGSGNTIY

clone_size: once
v_call: TRBV12-3/TRBV12-4
j_call: TRBJ2-1
cdr3_aa: ASSLALASEQF

clone_size: few
v_call: TRBV27
j_call: TRBJ2-3
cdr3_aa: ASRPGPGKADTQY

clone_size: many
v_call: TRBV5-5
j_call: TRBJ2-7
cdr3_aa: ASSLTGTVPYEQY

clone_size: .
v_call: TRBV7-6
j_call: TRBJ2-5
cdr3_aa: ASNDRWGGDQETQY

clone_size: few
v_call: TRBV28
j_call: TRBJ1-5
cdr3_aa: ASAAGNQPQH

clone_size: .
v_call: TRBV9
j_call: TRBJ2-3
cdr3_aa: ASSPSGALGGDTQY

clone_size: .
v_call: TRBV12-3/TRBV12-4
j_call: TRBJ2-3
cdr3_aa: ASSYTDTQY

clone_size: many
v_call: TRBV3-1
j_call: TRBJ1-1
cdr3_aa: ASSQPGPVGEAF

clone_size: many
v_call: TRBV5-6
j_call: TRBJ2-6
cdr3_aa: ASSIFLRRTGSSGANVLT

clone_size: few
v_call: TRBV20-1
j_call: TRBJ2-3
cdr3_aa: SARVFGDTDTQY

clone_size: many
v_call: TRBV20-1
j_call: TRBJ2-1
cdr3_aa: SARSQGGLNEQF